The subject of this entry is one T cell receptor (beta chain). Its specificity is unknown. The data were obtained in a study of T cells in Graves' hyperthyroidism and ophthalmopathy. Study-wide points: Ophthalmopathy was distinguished from stable hyperthyroidism by 13 V-J signatures. The model made its ophthalmopathy prediction, and onset followed a median approximately six months later.

CDR1 SNHLY and CDR2 FYNNEI come from the germline V gene. The V end lost 5 bases, the J end lost 5 bases, and 16 bases lay between the germline ends. CDR3 length equals 16 residues. Amplification of TCR beta CDR3 regions used RNA as the template. In the first-round RT-PCR of the TCR CDR3, the HTBI primer set was used. Using its own MiXCR run on the multiplex PCR reads, TCRdb lists one record per CDR3 protein. The sample yields a few hundred thousand distinct CDR3 sequences, roughly 18% seen once. The sample consisted of blood. The rearrangement uses TRBV2 and TRBJ1-6; D is uncertain. The TCR sequence derives from a woman aged 40-49 years with Graves' ophthalmopathy. The CDR3 reads CASSLRSDLNNSPLHF. In DNA form, the CDR3 reads TGTGCCAGCAGTCTCCGGTCGGACCTAAATAATTCACCCCTCCACTTT.